This TCR beta chain originates from a study of regulatory T cells in long-lasting Graves disease. Overall study results and limits: The study found persistent patients shared more public clonotypes (roughly 2,500) than new patients (about 880).

V lost 4 bases to trimming and J lost 6 bases, with 10 bases between them. Per the germline V gene, CDR1 is MGHRA and CDR2 is YSYEKL. This CDR3 has 13 residues. To make TCR beta libraries, researchers used iRepertoire HTBI primers and Arm-PCR of CDR3 regions. TCRdb re-called the multiplex PCR reads with MiXCR, one entry per CDR3 protein. The repertoire holds 500,000 to 700,000 distinct CDR3 sequences, with 30% as singletons. Time point meaning: persistent/refractory GD, antithyroid drugs over 5 years with positive TRAb. Construction of the TCR library relied on RNA isolated from PBMCs. This clonotype came up once. Its antigen is unidentified.

The source was peripheral blood mononuclear cells (PBMCs), collected when the disease was refractory, from a patient treated with antithyroid drugs. This receptor was obtained from a female donor with Graves disease. The rearrangement links TRBV4-1 to TRBJ1-5; the D gene is possibly TRBD1 (6 bases). The CDR3 reads CASSREQGQPQHF. In DNA, the CDR3 is TGCGCCAGCAGCCGGGAACAGGGTCAGCCCCAGCATTTT.